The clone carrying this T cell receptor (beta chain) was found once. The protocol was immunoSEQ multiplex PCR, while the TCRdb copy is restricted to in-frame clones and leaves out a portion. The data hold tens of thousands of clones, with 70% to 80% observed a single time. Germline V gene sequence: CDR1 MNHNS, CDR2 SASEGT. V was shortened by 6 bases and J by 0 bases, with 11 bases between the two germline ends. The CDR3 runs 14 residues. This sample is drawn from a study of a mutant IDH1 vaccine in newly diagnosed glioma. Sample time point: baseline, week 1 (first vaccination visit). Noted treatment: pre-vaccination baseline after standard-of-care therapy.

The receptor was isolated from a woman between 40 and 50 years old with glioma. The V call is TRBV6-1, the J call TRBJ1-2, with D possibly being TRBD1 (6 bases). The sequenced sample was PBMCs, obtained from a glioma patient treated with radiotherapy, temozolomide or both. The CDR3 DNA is TGTGCCAGCAGGACAGGTTCGCCTAACTATGGCTACACCTTC. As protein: CASRTGSPNYGYTF.